This TCR beta chain was identified in a study of blood T cell repertoires in COVID-19. Study as a whole: The United States, Italy and Spain were the sources of the acute and convalescent COVID-19 samples. T cells, B-cell-depleted T cells, or PBMCs supplied cDNA or gDNA.

After removal of 5 bases from V and 0 bases from J, the junction contained 6 bases not matched to a gene. Germline CDR1 reads ENHRY; CDR2 reads SYGVKD. The CDR3 covers 15 residues. Authors' methods: For nucleated cells, counts were estimated from reference gene primer amplification. Generated by immunoSEQ multiplex PCR, the TCRdb table keeps only in-frame clones and is missing some. From that table come the V and J calls and clone size; the DNA was used to work out D and trimming. Among 150,000 to 200,000 clones listed, roughly nine tenths were seen once. The clonotype was recovered from a woman aged 70 to 79 with acute or convalescent COVID-19. The chain couples TRBV10-3 to TRBJ2-7, with TRBD1 identical over 8 bases. Input material: peripheral blood. The CDR3 nucleotides are TGTGCCATCAGTCAGGGGGCCTTGAGCTCCTACGAGCAGTACTTC. This translates into CAISQGALSSYEQYF.